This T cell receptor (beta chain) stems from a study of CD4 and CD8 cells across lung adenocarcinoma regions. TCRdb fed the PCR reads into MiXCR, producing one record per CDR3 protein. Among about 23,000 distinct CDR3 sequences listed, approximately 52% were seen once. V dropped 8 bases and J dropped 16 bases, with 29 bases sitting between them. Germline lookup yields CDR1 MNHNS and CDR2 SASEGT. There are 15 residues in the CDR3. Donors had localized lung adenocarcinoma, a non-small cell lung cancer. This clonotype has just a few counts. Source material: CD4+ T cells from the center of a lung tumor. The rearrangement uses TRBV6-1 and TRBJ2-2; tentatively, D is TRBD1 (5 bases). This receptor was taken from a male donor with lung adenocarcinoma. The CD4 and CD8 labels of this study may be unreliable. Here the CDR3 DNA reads TGTGCCAGCGGCCTCCAGGCCGGAATCACAGGTGCGCAGTTTTTT. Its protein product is CASGLQAGITGAQFF.